This is a list of T cell receptor beta chains from one sample in a study of cytomegalovirus exposure and HLA in healthy donors. Clones were sequenced by immunoSEQ multiplex PCR, and TCRdb holds only the in-frame ones, with some missing. Here the sample spans 120,000 to 150,000 clones, roughly four fifths being singletons. Sequencing was carried out using PBMCs. Receptors originate from a woman in her thirties in good health and CMV-seronegative. CDR3s include the opening cysteine and the closing phenylalanine or tryptophan. Fields, in order: V gene, CDR3 length, D gene, clone size, J gene, CDR3 protein, CDR3 DNA. D genes are given only for firm matches. Some rows mark clone size as missing; the rest say once, few, many or name a class of expanded clone.

>TRBV28|15|TRBD1|NA|TRBJ1-6
CASSSGDSRNSPLHF
TGTGCCAGCAGTTCCGGGGACAGTAGGAATTCACCCCTCCACTTT
>TRBV6-1|18|TRBD1|NA|TRBJ1-1
CASSEARDRGFQNTEAFF
TGTGCCAGCAGTGAAGCCCGCGACAGGGGTTTTCAGAACACTGAAGCTTTCTTT
>TRBV4-1|15|NA|NA|TRBJ1-1
CASSRGFSPRTEAFF
TGCGCCAGCTCCCGGGGGTTCTCACCGAGGACTGAAGCTTTCTTT
>TRBV9|15|TRBD2|NA|TRBJ2-5
CASSEGTSWGETQYF
TGTGCCAGCAGCGAGGGGACTAGTTGGGGGGAGACCCAGTACTTC
>TRBV6-5|14|NA|NA|TRBJ1-1
CASQKMTGNTEAFF
TGTGCCAGTCAGAAAATGACAGGGAACACTGAAGCTTTCTTT
>TRBV5-6|15|NA|NA|TRBJ1-5
CASSLAGVSNQPQHF
TGTGCCAGCAGCTTGGCCGGGGTTAGCAATCAGCCCCAGCATTTT
>TRBV5-1|15|NA|once|TRBJ2-6
CASSVTGSGANVLTF
TGCGCCAGCAGCGTAACAGGTTCTGGGGCCAACGTCCTGACTTTC
>TRBV5-1|15|NA|NA|TRBJ1-4
CASSLGQISFEKLFF
TGCGCCAGCAGCTTGGGACAGATAAGTTTCGAAAAACTGTTTTTT
>TRBV15|16|NA|NA|TRBJ2-7
CATSRDLAGRSYEQYF
TGTGCCACCAGCAGAGATCTGGCGGGACGCTCCTACGAGCAGTACTTC
>TRBV5-1|17|NA|NA|TRBJ1-3
CASSFGATGISGNTIYF
TGCGCCAGCAGCTTTGGGGCCACAGGGATCTCTGGAAACACCATATATTTT
>TRBV7-2|13|NA|few|TRBJ1-2
CASSLAGGYGYTF
TGTGCCAGCAGCTTAGCAGGGGGCTATGGCTACACCTTC
>TRBV28|14|NA|few|TRBJ1-2
CASSTTGVDYGYTF
TGTGCCAGCAGTACGACAGGAGTGGATTATGGCTACACCTTC
>TRBV7-2|14|NA|NA|TRBJ1-2
CASSLSGGYSGYTF
TGTGCCAGCAGCTTATCGGGGGGATACAGTGGCTACACCTTC
>TRBV6-1|14|NA|NA|TRBJ2-2
CASSGYRGTGELFF
TGTGCCAGCAGTGGCTATAGGGGGACCGGGGAGCTGTTTTTT
>TRBV30|13|TRBD2|once|TRBJ2-1
CAWKLAGFNEQFF
TGTGCCTGGAAACTAGCGGGATTCAATGAGCAGTTCTTC
>TRBV23-1|16|TRBD1|NA|TRBJ1-5
CASSQPQGTGNQPQHF
TGCGCCAGCAGTCAACCCCAGGGGACAGGGAATCAGCCCCAGCATTTT
>TRBV2|11|TRBD2|NA|TRBJ2-7
CASGGAYEQYF
TGTGCCAGCGGGGGGGCCTACGAGCAGTACTTC
>TRBV9|15|TRBD1|once|TRBJ1-6
CASSASGTGNSPLHF
TGTGCCAGCAGCGCCTCCGGGACAGGGAATTCACCCCTCCACTTT
>TRBV18|17|TRBD1|NA|TRBJ2-6
CASFTDRGVRGANVLTF
TGTGCCAGCTTCACTGACAGGGGAGTGAGGGGGGCCAACGTCCTGACTTTC
>TRBV7-6|14|NA|NA|TRBJ2-2
CASSPPRGIGELFF
TGTGCCAGCAGCCCCCCACGGGGGATCGGGGAGCTGTTTTTT
>TRBV6-5|14|TRBD1|NA|TRBJ1-1
CASSSGQGNTEAFF
TGTGCCAGCAGTTCGGGACAGGGGAACACTGAAGCTTTCTTT
>TRBV2|15|TRBD1|NA|TRBJ1-1
CTSSQEAKGGAIAFF
TGTACCAGCAGTCAAGAGGCTAAAGGGGGCGCGATAGCTTTCTTT
>TRBV15|19|TRBD2|NA|TRBJ2-7
CATSRAGRLAGGRSHEQYF
TGTGCCACCAGCAGAGCAGGTCGTCTAGCGGGGGGGCGCTCCCACGAGCAGTACTTC
>TRBV21-1|17|NA|NA|TRBJ1-2
CASSTEPDRERIYGYTF
TGTGCCAGCAGCACCGAACCCGACAGGGAACGGATCTATGGCTACACCTTC
>TRBV6-1|11|TRBD1|few|TRBJ1-5
CASRQQGAAHF
TGTGCCAGCAGGCAACAGGGGGCGGCGCATTTT
>TRBV19|15|TRBD1|NA|TRBJ1-2
CASSRAGQGNAGYTF
TGTGCCAGTAGTAGGGCGGGACAGGGGAACGCTGGCTACACCTTC
>TRBV11-2|13|NA|NA|TRBJ2-3
CASSLGYTDTQYF
TGTGCCAGCAGCTTAGGCTACACAGATACGCAGTATTTT
>TRBV27|16|NA|once|TRBJ1-6
CASSLAATSYNSPLHF
TGTGCCAGCAGTTTAGCCGCAACATCCTATAATTCACCCCTCCACTTT
>TRBV19|14|NA|NA|TRBJ1-2
CASSLMEGVYGYTF
TGTGCCAGTAGTCTGATGGAAGGAGTCTATGGCTACACCTTC
>TRBV29-1|12|NA|NA|TRBJ2-1
CSGTKTYNEQFF
TGCAGCGGCACTAAAACTTACAATGAGCAGTTCTTC
>TRBV19|18|NA|NA|TRBJ1-5
CATWGGPQGPTSNQPQHF
TGTGCCACCTGGGGAGGACCACAAGGCCCCACTAGCAATCAGCCCCAGCATTTT
>TRBV9|15|NA|NA|TRBJ2-1
CASSVASGGALKQFF
TGTGCCAGCAGCGTAGCTTCTGGGGGGGCTCTCAAGCAGTTCTTC
>TRBV10-2|16|TRBD1|once|TRBJ1-4
CASSERTGVTNEKLFF
TGCGCCAGCAGTGAGCGGACAGGGGTTACTAATGAAAAACTGTTTTTT
>TRBV5-5|17|TRBD1|NA|TRBJ1-4
CASSFNRGVATNEKLFF
TGTGCCAGCAGCTTCAACAGGGGAGTTGCAACTAATGAAAAACTGTTTTTT
>TRBV5-1|17|TRBD1|NA|TRBJ1-6
CASSLGDRGHWNSPLHF
TGCGCCAGCAGCTTGGGGGACAGGGGGCATTGGAATTCACCCCTCCACTTT
>TRBV6-5|14|NA|NA|TRBJ1-2
CASSNDRLRYGYTF
TGTGCCAGCAGTAATGACAGGCTCCGCTATGGCTACACCTTC
>TRBV7-3|14|NA|NA|TRBJ2-7
CASSPGGHTYEQYF
TGTGCCAGCAGCCCGGGGGGACACACCTACGAGCAGTACTTC
>TRBV5-6|15|NA|NA|TRBJ1-4
CASSLALGLNEKLFF
TGTGCCAGCAGCTTGGCCCTTGGGCTAAATGAAAAACTGTTTTTT